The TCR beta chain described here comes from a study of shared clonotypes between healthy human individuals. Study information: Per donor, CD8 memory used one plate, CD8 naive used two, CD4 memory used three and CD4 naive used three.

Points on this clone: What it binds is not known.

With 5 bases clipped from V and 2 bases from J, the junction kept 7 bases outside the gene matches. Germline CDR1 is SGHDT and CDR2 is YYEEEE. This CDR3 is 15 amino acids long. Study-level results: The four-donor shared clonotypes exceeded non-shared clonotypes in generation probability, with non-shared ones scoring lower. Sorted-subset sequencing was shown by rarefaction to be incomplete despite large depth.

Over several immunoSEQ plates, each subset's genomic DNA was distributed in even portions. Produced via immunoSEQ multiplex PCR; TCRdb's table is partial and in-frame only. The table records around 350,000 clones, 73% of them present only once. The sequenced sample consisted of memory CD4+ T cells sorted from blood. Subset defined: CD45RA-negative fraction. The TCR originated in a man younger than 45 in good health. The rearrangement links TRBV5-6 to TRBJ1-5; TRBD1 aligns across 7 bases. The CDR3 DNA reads TGTGCCAGCAGTCAAAGCGGGACAGGCAATCAGCCCCAGCATTTT. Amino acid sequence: CASSQSGTGNQPQHF.